What follows describes a single T cell receptor (beta chain). The antigen remains undetermined. The CDR3 is 13 amino acids. Germline V gives CDR1 SGHTA, CDR2 FQGNSA. Trimming removed 5 bases at V and 4 bases at J, with 11 bases between. The data originate from a study of Ad26.COV2.S vaccination and SARS-CoV-2 variants. Study information: Enrollment placed the donor in the COV1001 Ad26.COV2.S trial arm. General observations from the study: Researchers cautioned that TCR breadth and depth analyses may have underestimated total T cell responses. Participants given vaccine showed non-spike TCR breadth similar to that of placebo recipients.

The sample's treatment: around 19 received Ad26.COV2.S at low or high dose, single or two shots; roughly five received placebo; per-sample allocation not given. Sampling was performed 63 days after the first vaccine or placebo injection. SARS-CoV-2 spike from the Wuhan strain was encoded by the vaccine, an Ad26 vector. Here immunoSEQ multiplex PCR was the method, and the copy in TCRdb shows in-frame clones only, minus some. The sample yields approximately 350,000 clones, 83% seen once. The chain carries TRBV7-2 and TRBJ1-2, with D uncertain. The sequence derives from a person aged 18 to 59 who received the Ad26.COV2.S COVID-19 vaccine or a placebo. The sequenced sample was peripheral blood, obtained in a trial of Ad26.COV2.S vaccine versus placebo. The CDR3 loop is CASSPAGVYGYTF. DNA of the CDR3: TGTGCCAGCAGCCCGGCTGGGGTCTATGGCTACACCTTC.